The source of this TCR beta chain is a study of siplizumab effects on memory and regulatory T cells. Findings and caveats of the study: Mapping to unstimulated subsets was achieved for only a minor fraction of alloreactive clones. Memory T cells appeared less diverse than naive cells, which seemed to contribute substantially to alloresponse. Confirmation that proliferating Tregs from siplizumab cultures had suppressive function was not obtained.

Concerning this clone itself: What it recognizes is unknown.

Germline V gene lookup returns CDR1 SGHAT and CDR2 FQDESV (reference sequence). The V and J ends lost 3 bases and 8 bases respectively, with 22 bases between them. The length of the CDR3 is 16 residues. TCRdb keeps only in-frame clones here, not all; method: immunoSEQ multiplex PCR. The sample contains roughly 92,000 clones, around 94% of which appear only once. Sequenced: non-Treg CD4+ T cells sorted from blood. This sequence joins TRBV11-1 and TRBJ2-5, with a tentative D call TRBD2 (7 bases). This clonotype was obtained from a human donor in good health. CDR3 amino acids: CASSLARGGGTDTQYF. As DNA, the CDR3 is TGTGCCAGCAGCTTGGCCCGGGGAGGGGGTACCGACACCCAGTACTTC.